What follows are 6 T cell receptor beta chains derived from one specimen sequenced in a study of early T cells in non-severe SARS-CoV-2 infection. TCRdb processed the 5' RACE reads anew with MiXCR; each CDR3 protein has one entry. The sample carries 20,000 to 30,000 distinct CDR3 sequences, more than 4% recorded once. The source material was whole blood. The receptor source for this set is an adult who was a healthcare worker with PCR-confirmed SARS-CoV-2 infection or an uninfected control (not recorded which).

This clonotype was observed many times. The J gene is TRBJ1-5, the V gene TRBV2; D not certain. The CDR3 consists of 13 residues. In germline, CDR1 is SNHLY, CDR2 FYNNEI. V was shortened by 8 bases and J by 7 bases, with 15 bases between the two germline ends. The CDR3 nucleotides are TGTGCCAGCCACAGCTTTTACGGACAGCCCCAGCATTTT. Its translation is CASHSFYGQPQHF.

The V gene is TRBV12-3 or TRBV12-4, the J gene TRBJ2-2; unclear D gene. V gave up 6 bases and J gave up 4 bases, with 3 bases separating them. The CDR3 has 11 residues. The CDR3 DNA reads TGTGCCAGCAGCCGCACCGGGGAGCTGTTTTTT. Amino acids: CASSRTGELFF.

This clonotype has ten or more counts. The J gene is TRBJ2-1, the V gene TRBV20-1, with 12 bases matching TRBD1. CDR1 DFQATT and CDR2 SNEGSKA come from the germline V gene (reference sequence). With V trimmed by 1 base and J by 10 bases, 8 bases remained unmatched. This CDR3 has 15 amino acids. The CDR3: CSARGGQGAPGEQFF. CDR3 DNA: TGCAGTGCTAGAGGGGGACAGGGGGCGCCCGGGGAGCAGTTCTTC.

A remark on this clonotype: This may be a read error: a much more frequent sequence differs by one nucleotide. The chain joins TRBV2 to TRBJ1-1, with 11 bases fitting TRBD1. The CDR3 sequence is 15 residues long. Germline CDR1 is SNHLY and CDR2 is FYNNEI. CDR3 sequence: CTSTERTGGRSEAFF. CDR3 coding DNA: TGTACCAGCACCGAGAGGACAGGGGGCAGGTCTGAAGCTTTCTTT.

This clonotype rates as medium-sized. The chain joins TRBV4-1 to TRBJ2-1; 7 bases line up with TRBD2. Trimming cost V 0 bases and J 7 bases; bases outside gene matches: 9. Germline CDR1 MGHRA, CDR2 YSYEKL. The CDR3 is 16 residues long. CDR3 bases: TGCGCCAGCAGCCAAGATCTGAGCGGGGTACTGAATGAGCAGTTCTTC. Residues: CASSQDLSGVLNEQFF.

The table lists this clonotype with many counts. The chain carries TRBV6-2 or TRBV6-3 and TRBJ1-2; D possibly corresponds to TRBD1 (5 bases). Trimming left V 4 bases short and J 4 bases short, with 16 bases between. Germline CDR1 reads MNHEY; CDR2 reads SVGEGT. The CDR3 extends over 15 amino acids. CDR3 amino acids: CASSSGQGFSYGYTF. As DNA, the CDR3 is TGTGCCAGCAGTTCCGGACAAGGATTCTCCTATGGCTACACCTTC.